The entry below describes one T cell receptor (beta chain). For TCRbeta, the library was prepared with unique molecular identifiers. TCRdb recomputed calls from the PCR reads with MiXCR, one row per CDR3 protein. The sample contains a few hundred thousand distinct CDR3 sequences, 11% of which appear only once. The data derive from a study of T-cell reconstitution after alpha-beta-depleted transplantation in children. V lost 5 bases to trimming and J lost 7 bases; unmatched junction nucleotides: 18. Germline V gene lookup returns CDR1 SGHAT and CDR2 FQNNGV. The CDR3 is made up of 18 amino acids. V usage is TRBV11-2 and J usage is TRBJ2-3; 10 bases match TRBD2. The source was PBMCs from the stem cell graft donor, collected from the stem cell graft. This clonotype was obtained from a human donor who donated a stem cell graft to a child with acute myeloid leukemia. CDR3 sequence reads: CASSPLRGRLAGANTQYF. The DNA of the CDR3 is TGTGCCAGCAGCCCACTCAGGGGGCGGCTAGCGGGGGCGAATACGCAGTATTTT.